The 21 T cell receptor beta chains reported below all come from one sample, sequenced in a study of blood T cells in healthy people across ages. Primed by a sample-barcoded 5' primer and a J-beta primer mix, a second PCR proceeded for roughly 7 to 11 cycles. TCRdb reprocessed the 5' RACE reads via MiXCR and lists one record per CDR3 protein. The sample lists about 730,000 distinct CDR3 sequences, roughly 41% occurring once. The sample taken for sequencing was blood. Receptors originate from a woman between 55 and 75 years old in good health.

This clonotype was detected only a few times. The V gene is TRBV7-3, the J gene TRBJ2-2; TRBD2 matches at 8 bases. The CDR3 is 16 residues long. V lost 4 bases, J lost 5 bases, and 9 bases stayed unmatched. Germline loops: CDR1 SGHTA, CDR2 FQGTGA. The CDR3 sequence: CASSSSPGGGTGELFF. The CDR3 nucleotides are TGTGCCAGCAGCTCATCCCCCGGCGGGGGGACCGGGGAGCTGTTTTTT.

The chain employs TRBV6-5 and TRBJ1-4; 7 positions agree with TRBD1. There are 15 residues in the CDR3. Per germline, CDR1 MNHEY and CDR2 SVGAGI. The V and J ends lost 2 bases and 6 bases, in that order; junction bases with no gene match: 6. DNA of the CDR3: TGTGCCAGCAGTTACACGACAGGGCGGGATGAAAAACTGTTTTTT. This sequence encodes CASSYTTGRDEKLFF.

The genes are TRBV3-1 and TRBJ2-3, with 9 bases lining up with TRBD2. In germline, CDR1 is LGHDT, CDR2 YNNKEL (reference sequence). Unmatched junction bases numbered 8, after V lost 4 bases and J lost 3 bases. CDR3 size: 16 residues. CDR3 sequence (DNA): TGTGCCAGCAGCCGGAATGTAGCGGGGGAGACAGATACGCAGTATTTT. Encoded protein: CASSRNVAGETDTQYF.

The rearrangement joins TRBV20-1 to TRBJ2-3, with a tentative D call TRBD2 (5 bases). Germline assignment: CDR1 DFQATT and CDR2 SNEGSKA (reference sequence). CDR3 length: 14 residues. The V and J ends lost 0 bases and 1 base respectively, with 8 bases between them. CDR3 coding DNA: TGCAGTGCTAGAGATCCCGGGGGCACAGATACGCAGTATTTT. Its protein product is CSARDPGGTDTQYF.

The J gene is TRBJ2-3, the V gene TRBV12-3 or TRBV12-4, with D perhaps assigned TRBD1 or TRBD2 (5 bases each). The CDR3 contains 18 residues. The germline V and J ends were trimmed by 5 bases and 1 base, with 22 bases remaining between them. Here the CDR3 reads CASSDYPGLVRGTDTQYF. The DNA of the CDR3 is TGTGCCAGCAGTGACTACCCGGGGCTAGTTCGGGGCACAGATACGCAGTATTTT.

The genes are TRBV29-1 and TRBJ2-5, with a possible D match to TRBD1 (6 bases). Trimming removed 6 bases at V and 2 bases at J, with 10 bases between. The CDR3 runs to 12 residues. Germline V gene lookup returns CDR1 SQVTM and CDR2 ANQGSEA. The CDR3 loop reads CSVLRGQETQYF. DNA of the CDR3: TGCAGCGTGTTAAGGGGGCAAGAGACCCAGTACTTC.

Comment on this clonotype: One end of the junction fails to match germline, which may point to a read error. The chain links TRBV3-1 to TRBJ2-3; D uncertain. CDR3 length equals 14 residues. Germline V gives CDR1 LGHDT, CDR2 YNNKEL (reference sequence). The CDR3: CVSSQAGRTDTQYF. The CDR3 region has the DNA TGTGTCAGCAGCCAAGCCGGCAGAACAGATACGCAGTATTTT.

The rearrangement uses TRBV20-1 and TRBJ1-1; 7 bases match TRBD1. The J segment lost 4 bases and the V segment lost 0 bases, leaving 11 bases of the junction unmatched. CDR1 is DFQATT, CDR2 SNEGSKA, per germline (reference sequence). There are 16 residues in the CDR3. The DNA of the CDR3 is TGCAGTGCTAGAGATCGAGGAGGGGGCAGGTTCACTGAAGCTTTCTTT. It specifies CSARDRGGGRFTEAFF.

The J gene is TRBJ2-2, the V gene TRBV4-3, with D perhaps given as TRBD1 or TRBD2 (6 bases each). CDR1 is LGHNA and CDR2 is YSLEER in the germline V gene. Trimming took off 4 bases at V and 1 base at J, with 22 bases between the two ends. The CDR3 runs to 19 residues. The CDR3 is CASSPRAGHSRWNTGELFF. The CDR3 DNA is TGCGCCAGCAGCCCAAGGGCGGGACACTCAAGATGGAACACCGGGGAGCTGTTTTTT.

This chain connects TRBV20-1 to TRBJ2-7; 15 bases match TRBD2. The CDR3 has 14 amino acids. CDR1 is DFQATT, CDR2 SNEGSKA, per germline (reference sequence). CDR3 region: CRAGLAGGYNEQYF. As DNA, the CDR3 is TGCAGGGCGGGACTAGCGGGAGGCTACAATGAGCAGTACTTC.

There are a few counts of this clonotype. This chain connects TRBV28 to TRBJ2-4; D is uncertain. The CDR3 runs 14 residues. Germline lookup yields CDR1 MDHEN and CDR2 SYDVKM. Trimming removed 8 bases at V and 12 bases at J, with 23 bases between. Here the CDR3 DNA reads TGTGCCAGCGGCTTGCGGACGTCCTCTTTGAATCAGTACTTC. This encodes CASGLRTSSLNQYF.

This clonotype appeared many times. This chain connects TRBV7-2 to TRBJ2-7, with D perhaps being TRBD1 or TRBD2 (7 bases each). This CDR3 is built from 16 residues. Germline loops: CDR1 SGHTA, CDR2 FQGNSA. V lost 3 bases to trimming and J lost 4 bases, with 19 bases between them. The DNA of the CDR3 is TGTGCCAGCAGCTTTGGGTACGGCAGGGGGGGTTACGAGCAGTACTTC. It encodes CASSFGYGRGGYEQYF.

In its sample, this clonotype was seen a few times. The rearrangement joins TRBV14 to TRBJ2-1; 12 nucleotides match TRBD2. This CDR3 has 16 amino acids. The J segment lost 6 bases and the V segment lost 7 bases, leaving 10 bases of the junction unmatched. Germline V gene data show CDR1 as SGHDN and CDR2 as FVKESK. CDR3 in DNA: TGTGCCAGCAAACTAGCGGGAGGACTCCCCCCCAATGAGCAGTTCTTC. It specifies CASKLAGGLPPNEQFF.

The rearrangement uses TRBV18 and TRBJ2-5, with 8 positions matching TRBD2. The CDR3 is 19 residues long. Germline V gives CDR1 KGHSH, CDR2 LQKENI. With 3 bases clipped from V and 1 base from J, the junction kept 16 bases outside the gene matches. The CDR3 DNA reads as TGTGCCAGCTCACCGGCAGTAACCTGGACTAGCAGTTTCCAAGAGACCCAGTACTTC. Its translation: CASSPAVTWTSSFQETQYF.

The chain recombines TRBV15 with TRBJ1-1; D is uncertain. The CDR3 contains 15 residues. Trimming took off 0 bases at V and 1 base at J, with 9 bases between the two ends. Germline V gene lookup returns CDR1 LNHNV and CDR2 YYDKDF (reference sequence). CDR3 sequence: CATSREKGWNTEAFF. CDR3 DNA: TGTGCCACCAGCAGAGAGAAGGGCTGGAACACTGAAGCTTTCTTT.

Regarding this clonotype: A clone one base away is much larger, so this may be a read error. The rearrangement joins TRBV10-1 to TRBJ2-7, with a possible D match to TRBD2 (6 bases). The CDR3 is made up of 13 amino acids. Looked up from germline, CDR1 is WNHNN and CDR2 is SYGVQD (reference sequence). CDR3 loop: CASRESGVYEQYF. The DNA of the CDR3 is TGCGCCAGCAGGGAGTCGGGAGTTTACGAGCAGTACTTC.

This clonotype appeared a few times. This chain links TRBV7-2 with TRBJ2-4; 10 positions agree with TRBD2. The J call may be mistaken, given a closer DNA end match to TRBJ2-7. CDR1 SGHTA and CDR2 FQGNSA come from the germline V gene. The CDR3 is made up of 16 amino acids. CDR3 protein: CASSLAAWTSGYEQYF. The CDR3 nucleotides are TGTGCCAGCAGCTTAGCGGCTTGGACTAGCGGTTACGAGCAGTACTTC.

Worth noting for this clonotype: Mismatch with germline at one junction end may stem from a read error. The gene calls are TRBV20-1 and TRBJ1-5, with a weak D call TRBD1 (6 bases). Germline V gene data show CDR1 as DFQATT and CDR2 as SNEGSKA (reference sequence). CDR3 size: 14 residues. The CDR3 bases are TGCAGTGCTAGAGAGGACAGTAGCATTCAGCCCCAGCATTTT. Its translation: CSAREDSSIQPQHF.

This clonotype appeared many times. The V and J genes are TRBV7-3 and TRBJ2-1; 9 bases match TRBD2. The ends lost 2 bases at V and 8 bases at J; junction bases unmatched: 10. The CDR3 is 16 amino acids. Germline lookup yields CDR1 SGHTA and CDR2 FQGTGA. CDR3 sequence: CASSLSLAGSSDEQFF. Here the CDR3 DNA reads TGTGCCAGCAGCTTATCTCTAGCGGGGAGTTCAGATGAGCAGTTCTTC.

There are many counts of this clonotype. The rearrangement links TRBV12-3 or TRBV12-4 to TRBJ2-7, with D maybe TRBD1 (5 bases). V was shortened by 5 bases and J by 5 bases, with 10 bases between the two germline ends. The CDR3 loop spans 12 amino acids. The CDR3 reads CASSTQGDEQYF. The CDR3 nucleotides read TGTGCCAGCAGTACCCAGGGTGACGAGCAGTACTTC.

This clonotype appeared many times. In DNA form, the CDR3 reads TGTGCCAGCAGCCTCAGGGGTGGCGAGCAGTTCTTC. This gives the protein CASSLRGGEQFF. V gene TRBV7-3 combines with J gene TRBJ2-1; tentative D call: TRBD1 (6 bases). The germline V and J ends were trimmed by 5 bases and 10 bases, with 12 bases remaining between them. Per germline, CDR1 SGHTA and CDR2 FQGTGA. The length of the CDR3 is 12 residues.